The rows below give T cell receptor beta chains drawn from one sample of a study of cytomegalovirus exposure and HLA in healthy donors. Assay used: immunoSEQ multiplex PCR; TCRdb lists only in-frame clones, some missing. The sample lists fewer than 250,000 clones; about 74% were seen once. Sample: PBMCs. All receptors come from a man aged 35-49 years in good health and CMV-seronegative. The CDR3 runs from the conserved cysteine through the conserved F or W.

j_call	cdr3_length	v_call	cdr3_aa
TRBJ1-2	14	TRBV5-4	CASSSVTGEYGYTF
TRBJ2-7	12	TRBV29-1	CSVDRGSAEQYF
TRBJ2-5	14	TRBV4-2	CASSRWTGEETQYF
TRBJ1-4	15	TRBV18	CASSLSVATNEKLFF
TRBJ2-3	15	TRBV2	CASSFSQGNTDTQYF
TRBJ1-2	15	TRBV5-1	CASSLGGQGGYGYTF
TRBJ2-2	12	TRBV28	CASSSDTGELFF
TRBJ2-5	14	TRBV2	CASSEGARRETQYF
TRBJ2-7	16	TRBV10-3	CAISENRDKGSYEQYF
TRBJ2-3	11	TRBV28	CASSPTDTQYF